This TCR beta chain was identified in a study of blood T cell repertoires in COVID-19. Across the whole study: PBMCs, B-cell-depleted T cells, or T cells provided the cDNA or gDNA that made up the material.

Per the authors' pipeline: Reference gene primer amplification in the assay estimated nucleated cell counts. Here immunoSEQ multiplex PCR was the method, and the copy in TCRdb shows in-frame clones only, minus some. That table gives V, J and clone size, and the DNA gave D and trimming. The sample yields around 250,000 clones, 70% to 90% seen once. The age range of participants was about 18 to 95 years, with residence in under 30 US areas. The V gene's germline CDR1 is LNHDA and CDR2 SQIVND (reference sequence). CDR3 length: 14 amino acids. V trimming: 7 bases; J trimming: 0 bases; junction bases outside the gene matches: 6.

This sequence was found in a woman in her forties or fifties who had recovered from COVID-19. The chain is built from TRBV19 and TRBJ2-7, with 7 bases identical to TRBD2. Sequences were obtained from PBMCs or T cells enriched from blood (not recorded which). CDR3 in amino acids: CASTTSLTSYEQYF. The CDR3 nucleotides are TGTGCCAGTACGACTAGCCTCACCTCCTACGAGCAGTACTTC.